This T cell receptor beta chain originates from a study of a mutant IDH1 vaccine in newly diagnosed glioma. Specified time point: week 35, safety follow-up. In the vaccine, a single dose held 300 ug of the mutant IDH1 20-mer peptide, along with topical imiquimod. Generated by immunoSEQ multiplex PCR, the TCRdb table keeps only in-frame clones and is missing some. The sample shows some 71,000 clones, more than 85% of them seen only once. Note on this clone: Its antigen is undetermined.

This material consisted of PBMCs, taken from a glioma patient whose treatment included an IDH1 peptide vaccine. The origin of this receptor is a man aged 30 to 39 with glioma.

The CDR3 sequence: CASSEGPGYGYTF. The CDR3 nucleotides read TGTGCCAGCAGCGAGGGACCGGGCTATGGCTACACCTTC. V gene TRBV5-6 combines with J gene TRBJ1-2; possible D gene TRBD1, 5 bases. The germline gives CDR1 SGHDT, CDR2 YYEEEE. The CDR3 contains 13 residues. V shed 4 bases and J shed 4 bases, with 11 bases lying between them.